The 7 T cell receptor beta chains in this list originate from one sample, sequenced in a study of T cells after posttransplantation cyclophosphamide. Clones were sequenced by immunoSEQ multiplex PCR, and TCRdb holds only the in-frame ones, with some missing. The sample lists 17,000 or so clones, about 91% occurring once. A marrow graft followed busulfan-fludarabine conditioning, with cyclophosphamide on days +3 and +4. The sequenced sample was CD4+ T cells sorted from blood, obtained after allogeneic stem cell transplant with posttransplant cyclophosphamide. The receptors come from a male patient aged 60-70 years who received an allogeneic stem cell transplant from a related donor and was CMV-positive. Some T cells here may be from the graft donor.

The chain joins TRBV18 to TRBJ1-2; 8 bases line up with TRBD1. This CDR3 has 14 amino acids. Trimming cost V 6 bases and J 8 bases; bases outside gene matches: 11. The V gene's germline CDR1 is KGHSH and CDR2 LQKENI. The DNA of the CDR3 is TGTGCCAGCTCGCCCGACAGGGGAGGTGGCGGCTACACCTTC. This translates into CASSPDRGGGGYTF.

The chain links TRBV2 to TRBJ1-5, with 10 nucleotides matching TRBD1. The CDR3 runs 15 residues. The V segment lost 6 bases and the J segment 5 bases; nucleotides outside the gene matches: 7. Germline loops: CDR1 SNHLY, CDR2 FYNNEI. CDR3 sequence reads: CASSQGQGIYQPQHF. The CDR3 DNA follows: TGTGCCAGCAGCCAGGGACAGGGGATCTATCAGCCCCAGCATTTT.

V gene TRBV7-7 combines with J gene TRBJ2-1; 12 bases fit TRBD2. J lost 5 bases, V lost 1 base, and 0 bases had no gene match. The CDR3 is 15 amino acids. Germline CDR1 is SSHAT and CDR2 is FNYEAQ (reference sequence). This CDR3 is CASSLGLAGDNEQFF. DNA for the CDR3: TGTGCCAGCAGCTTAGGACTAGCGGGGGACAATGAGCAGTTCTTC. Full variable domain (remainder filled in from reference TRBV7-7 and TRBJ2-1): GAGVSQSPRYKVTKRGQDVTLRCDPISSHATLYWYQQALGQGPEFLTYFNYEAQPDKSGLPSDRFSAERPEGSISTLTIQRTEQRDSAMYRCASSLGLAGDNEQFFGPGTRLTVL.

The chain carries TRBV5-4 and TRBJ2-2, with 7 bases matching TRBD2. The V and J ends lost 2 bases and 4 bases, in that order; junction bases with no gene match: 5. The CDR3 sequence is 15 residues long. Germline V gene data show CDR1 as SGHNT and CDR2 as YYREEE (reference sequence). The CDR3 DNA follows: TGTGCCAGCAGCTTCGAGCTAGCGGCCACCGGGGAGCTGTTTTTT. It translates to CASSFELAATGELFF.

The V and J genes are TRBV7-2 and TRBJ2-3, with TRBD2 matching over 9 bases. This CDR3 region has 16 residues. The germline V gene has CDR1 SGHTA and CDR2 FQGNSA. V dropped 1 base and J dropped 4; count of bases not matched to a gene: 6. The CDR3 spells CASSLGGGGAADTQYF. The CDR3 bases are TGTGCCAGCAGCTTAGGTGGCGGGGGGGCAGCAGATACGCAGTATTTT.

The chain uses TRBV19 and TRBJ2-1, with TRBD2 matching 8 bases. This CDR3 is 17 amino acids long. CDR1 and CDR2 from the germline V gene are LNHDA and SQIVND (reference sequence). After removal of 7 bases from V and 1 base from J, the junction contained 12 bases not matched to a gene. Here the CDR3 reads CASTDHPGGASYNEQFF. The CDR3, as DNA: TGTGCCAGTACCGATCATCCCGGGGGGGCGTCCTACAATGAGCAGTTCTTC.

CDR3 in DNA: TGTGCCAGCTCACCAAACAGGGGAGAGACCCAGTACTTC. It is translated as CASSPNRGETQYF. The chain employs TRBV18 and TRBJ2-5; 7 bases are a match to TRBD1. With 2 bases clipped from V and 4 bases from J, the junction kept 1 base outside the gene matches. Per the germline V gene, CDR1 is KGHSH and CDR2 is LQKENI. The CDR3 is 13 residues long.